Given below is one T cell receptor beta chain in context. The data derive from a study of control samples from healthy donors and cancer patients. Clones were read by immunoSEQ multiplex PCR, and TCRdb kept only the in-frame ones, dropping some. The sample contains 110,000 to 150,000 clones, 89% of which appear only once. Germline CDR1 SGDLS, CDR2 YYNGEE. J lost 4 bases, V lost 3 bases, and 13 bases had no gene match. The CDR3 runs to 17 residues. The V call is TRBV9, the J call TRBJ2-5; 9 nucleotides line up with TRBD2. This sequence originates from a man aged 30 to 39 in good health. Sequenced sample: blood. The CDR3 sequence: CASSDAGGHLLGETQYF. The CDR3 nucleotides are TGTGCCAGCAGCGATGCGGGGGGGCATTTGTTGGGAGAGACCCAGTACTTC.